This entry lists 27 T cell receptor beta chains sequenced from one sample in a study of T cell responses to AZD1222 COVID-19 vaccine. The method was immunoSEQ multiplex PCR; TCRdb's version includes in-frame clones alone and lacks a portion of them. There are approximately 140,000 clones in the sample; approximately 90% occur only once, and about 5.9% lies in the top ten. Sequences were derived from peripheral blood, sampled on day 0 of AZD1222 vaccination. Receptors originate from an adult in good health.

The chain has TRBV28 and TRBJ1-5, with D possibly TRBD1 on 5 matching bases. The germline V and J ends were trimmed by 10 bases and 1 base, with 20 bases remaining between them. The length of the CDR3 is 16 residues. Germline CDR1 is MDHEN and CDR2 is SYDVKM. The CDR3 sequence is CATTLGGWGSNQPQHF. CDR3 nucleotide sequence: TGTGCCACCACATTGGGGGGGTGGGGGAGCAATCAGCCCCAGCATTTT.

The chain uses TRBV28 and TRBJ2-7; D uncertain. Trimming shortened V by 6 bases and J by 7 bases, and 19 bases separated the two germline ends. The CDR3 is 14 amino acids. Germline V gives CDR1 MDHEN, CDR2 SYDVKM. The CDR3 DNA reads as TGTGCCAGCAGGCCCGGTACTTCCGGGTCAGAGCAGTACTTC. Translating it yields CASRPGTSGSEQYF. The full variable domain, rest sourced from reference TRBV28 and TRBJ2-7, is DVKVTQSSRYLVKRTGEKVFLECVQDMDHENMFWYRQDPGLGLRLIYFSYDVKMKEKGDIPEGYSVSREKKERFSLILESASTNQTSMYLCASRPGTSGSEQYFGPGTRLTVT.

The chain recombines TRBV13 with TRBJ1-3; D not certain. This CDR3 has 15 amino acids. In germline, CDR1 is PRHDT, CDR2 FYEKMQ (reference sequence). V was trimmed by 3 bases and J by 3 bases, leaving 12 bases between them. CDR3 nucleotides: TGTGCCAGCAGCTTTTGGCAGTCCAATGGAAACACCATATATTTT. It translates to CASSFWQSNGNTIYF.

V is TRBV7-9 and J is TRBJ1-1, with 8 bases aligning to TRBD1. The CDR3 is 14 residues long. The V segment lost 5 bases and the J segment 7 bases; nucleotides outside the gene matches: 9. From germline, CDR1 is SEHNR and CDR2 FQNEAQ (reference sequence). The CDR3 loop is CASSPGQGLVEAFF. As DNA, the CDR3 is TGTGCCAGCAGCCCCGGACAGGGTCTTGTTGAAGCTTTCTTT.

This rearrangement joins TRBV28 to TRBJ2-1; 7 bases align to TRBD2. The ends lost 7 bases at V and 2 bases at J; junction bases unmatched: 8. Germline V gives CDR1 MDHEN, CDR2 SYDVKM. This CDR3 spans 15 amino acids. In DNA, the CDR3 is TGTGCCAGCATTGAGTCTAGCGGACCCTACAATGAGCAGTTCTTC. Its translation: CASIESSGPYNEQFF.

The chain employs TRBV27 and TRBJ1-1; TRBD1 matches at 7 bases. Trimming took 0 bases from V and 4 from J; bases not matched to a gene: 5. Germline V gives CDR1 MNHEY, CDR2 SMNVEV (reference sequence). The CDR3 is 15 amino acids. The CDR3 DNA reads as TGTGCCAGCAGTTTATCGCAGACAGGGCTCACTGAAGCTTTCTTT. This sequence encodes CASSLSQTGLTEAFF.

V and J are TRBV7-2 and TRBJ1-1; D ambiguous. This CDR3 is 14 amino acids long. CDR1 and CDR2 from the germline V gene are SGHTA and FQGNSA. Trimming left V 0 bases short and J 1 base short, with 6 bases between. As DNA, the CDR3 is TGTGCCAGCAGCTTAGCGCCAGGGAACACTGAAGCTTTCTTT. Residues: CASSLAPGNTEAFF.

CDR3 DNA sequence: TGTGCCACCAGGGGGAGCTCCTACGAGCAGTACTTC. The encoded protein is CATRGSSYEQYF. The chain links TRBV19 to TRBJ2-7; 7 nucleotides line up with TRBD1. The ends lost 10 bases at V and 0 bases at J; junction bases unmatched: 3. Germline values: CDR1 LNHDA, CDR2 SQIVND (reference sequence). The CDR3 has 12 amino acids.

V is TRBV5-1 and J is TRBJ1-2, with D possibly TRBD1 on 6 matching bases. CDR1 is SGHRS, CDR2 YFSETQ, per germline. The CDR3 covers 18 residues. V was pared by 4 bases and J by 2 bases, with 24 bases between. CDR3 in amino acids: CASSPTGTPGGINYGYTF. The CDR3 DNA reads TGCGCCAGCAGCCCGACCGGGACACCGGGCGGAATAAACTATGGCTACACCTTC.

The chain couples TRBV5-4 to TRBJ2-2; 12 nucleotides align to TRBD1. The germline CDR1 and CDR2 sequences are SGHNT and YYREEE (reference sequence). The ends lost 4 bases at V and 5 bases at J; junction bases unmatched: 12. The length of the CDR3 is 18 residues. The CDR3 sequence: CASSAGTGGAGVTGELFF. In DNA form, the CDR3 reads TGTGCCAGCAGCGCCGGGACAGGGGGCGCGGGGGTGACCGGGGAGCTGTTTTTT.

J is TRBJ2-1 and V is TRBV24-1, with 8 bases matching TRBD2. CDR3 size: 11 residues. Per germline, CDR1 KGHDR and CDR2 SFDVKD. V was pared by 7 bases and J by 10 bases, with 2 bases of the junction left unmatched. The CDR3, as DNA: TGTGCCACCAGCACTAGCGGCGAGCAGTTCTTC. Translation: CATSTSGEQFF.

The chain uses TRBV6-4 and TRBJ2-3; 8 positions agree with TRBD2. With V trimmed by 4 bases and J by 2 bases, 5 bases remained unmatched. This CDR3 is built from 15 residues. The germline V gene encodes CDR1 MRHNA and CDR2 SNTAGT. The CDR3 protein is CASSAAGGPTDTQYF. CDR3 coding DNA: TGTGCCAGCAGTGCCGCGGGAGGACCCACAGATACGCAGTATTTT.

The chain employs TRBV19 and TRBJ2-3; a possible D gene is TRBD2 (7 bases). CDR3 length: 14 residues. Germline CDR1 reads LNHDA; CDR2 reads SQIVND (reference sequence). Trimming left V 5 bases short and J 7 bases short, with 16 bases between. This chain's CDR3 is CASSPGGASYTQYF. The CDR3 DNA is TGTGCCAGTAGTCCTGGGGGGGCTTCGTATACGCAGTATTTT. The whole variable domain, filled in from reference TRBV19 and TRBJ2-3, reads DGGITQSPKYLFRKEGQNVTLSCEQNLNHDAMYWYRQDPGQGLRLIYYSQIVNDFQKGDIAEGYSVSREKKESFPLTVTSAQKNPTAFYLCASSPGGASYTQYFGPGTRLTVL.

The V gene is TRBV27, the J gene TRBJ2-1; D remains unclear. The CDR3 has 14 amino acids. Trimming removed 4 bases from V and 7 bases from J, with 14 bases in between. Per germline, CDR1 MNHEY and CDR2 SMNVEV (reference sequence). The chain's CDR3 is CASSSFPIKNEQFF. The CDR3 DNA reads as TGTGCCAGCAGTTCTTTCCCCATAAAGAATGAGCAGTTCTTC.

The chain employs TRBV4-1 and TRBJ2-7; 8 bases fit TRBD2. V trimming: 3 bases; J trimming: 0 bases; junction bases outside the gene matches: 10. The CDR3 consists of 17 residues. Germline assignment: CDR1 MGHRA and CDR2 YSYEKL. In DNA, the CDR3 is TGCGCCAGCAGCCAGGGCCCTAGCGGGTTCAGCTCCTACGAGCAGTACTTC. This translates into CASSQGPSGFSSYEQYF.

This sequence joins TRBV28 and TRBJ2-5; 9 bases are shared with TRBD2. The V gene's germline CDR1 is MDHEN and CDR2 SYDVKM. The CDR3 loop spans 16 amino acids. The J segment lost 4 bases and the V segment lost 5 bases, leaving 11 bases of the junction unmatched. CDR3 nucleotide sequence: TGTGCCAGCAGTCTCCCGGGGGTAGCGGGAGTAGAGACCCAGTACTTC. This codes for CASSLPGVAGVETQYF.

V usage is TRBV19 and J usage is TRBJ2-3; D might be TRBD1 (6 bases). The CDR3 is 17 amino acids. Per germline, CDR1 LNHDA and CDR2 SQIVND (reference sequence). V dropped 5 bases and J dropped 4 bases, with 22 bases sitting between them. CDR3 bases: TGTGCCAGTAGTGAGGGGGTAAGGGTACACCTCCCAGATACGCAGTATTTT. Translation gives CASSEGVRVHLPDTQYF.

This chain joins TRBV6-5 and TRBJ1-1; the D gene is possibly TRBD1 (5 bases). This CDR3 has 15 amino acids. Deletions cut 0 bases from V and 0 bases from J, with 8 bases between. The V gene's germline CDR1 is MNHEY and CDR2 SVGAGI. CDR3 residues: CASSYSAGMNTEAFF. As DNA, the CDR3 is TGTGCCAGCAGTTACTCAGCAGGGATGAACACTGAAGCTTTCTTT.

A remark on this clone: The same CDR3 arises from other DNA sequences in this sample as well. The rearrangement uses TRBV27 and TRBJ2-1; D call uncertain. CDR1 and CDR2 from the germline V gene are MNHEY and SMNVEV (reference sequence). V shed 5 bases and J shed 0 bases, with 8 bases lying between them. The CDR3 is 14 amino acids. CDR3 sequence reads: CASSLGSSYNEQFF. DNA of the CDR3: TGTGCCAGCAGTCTAGGAAGCTCCTACAATGAGCAGTTCTTC.

The chain has TRBV12-5 and TRBJ2-1; 12 bases line up with TRBD2. The CDR3 extends over 21 amino acids. The ends lost 0 bases at V and 1 base at J; junction bases unmatched: 13. Germline CDR1 LGHNT, CDR2 FRNRAP. This CDR3 is CASGLVVYGLAGTMSYNEQFF. In DNA form, the CDR3 reads TGTGCTAGTGGTTTGGTAGTCTACGGACTAGCGGGAACTATGTCCTACAATGAGCAGTTCTTC.

The rearrangement joins TRBV4-3 to TRBJ1-2, with D tentatively TRBD1 (5 bases). Trimming cost V 1 base and J 6 bases, with 15 bases left between them. Germline V gene data show CDR1 as LGHNA and CDR2 as YSLEER. This CDR3 is built from 15 residues. CDR3: CASSQGQGPYNGYTF. The CDR3 coding sequence is TGCGCCAGCAGCCAAGGGCAGGGTCCCTACAATGGCTACACCTTC.

Worth noting for this clone: This same CDR3 is encoded by further DNA sequences in the sample. The chain recombines TRBV9 with TRBJ2-2; D call uncertain. Trimming cost V 0 bases and J 4 bases, with 4 bases left between them. The CDR3 spans 13 residues. Germline CDR1 and CDR2: SGDLS and YYNGEE. CDR3 sequence: CASSVDGTGELFF. The CDR3 DNA follows: TGTGCCAGCAGCGTAGACGGCACCGGGGAGCTGTTTTTT.

The chain's CDR3 is CASSSLTSSETQYF. The CDR3 DNA reads as TGTGCCAGCAGCTCCCTGACTAGTAGCGAGACCCAGTACTTC. This chain joins TRBV11-2 and TRBJ2-5; TRBD2 is a possible D gene (6 bases). V was pared by 4 bases and J by 5 bases, with 14 bases between. From germline, CDR1 is SGHAT and CDR2 FQNNGV. The CDR3 is 14 residues long.

The chain employs TRBV7-2 and TRBJ1-5; possibly TRBD1 for D (6 bases). V lost 1 base and J 7 bases, leaving 17 bases between the germline ends. There are 16 residues in the CDR3. Germline CDR1 SGHTA, CDR2 FQGNSA. CDR3 in DNA: TGTGCCAGCAGCTTAGGCCCCCCAGGGGCAAAACAGCCCCAGCATTTT. Its protein product is CASSLGPPGAKQPQHF.

V is TRBV6-2 or TRBV6-3 and J is TRBJ1-1; unclear D gene. The CDR3 has 13 amino acids. From germline, CDR1 is MNHEY and CDR2 SVGEGT. Trimming shortened V by 7 bases and J by 0 bases, and 9 bases separated the two germline ends. The CDR3 loop is CASTPTVNTEAFF. Written as DNA, the CDR3 is TGTGCCAGCACCCCCACGGTGAACACTGAAGCTTTCTTT.

The chain joins TRBV5-4 to TRBJ2-7, with TRBD2 identical over 11 bases. V was clipped by 2 bases and J by 2 bases; unmatched bases: 9. The CDR3 spans 17 residues. Germline V CDR1 and CDR2: SGHNT, YYREEE (reference sequence). This chain's CDR3 is CASSFSPLAGGPYEQYF. The CDR3 nucleotides read TGTGCCAGCAGCTTCTCTCCTCTAGCGGGAGGCCCCTACGAGCAGTACTTC.

The CDR3 reads CASSLADRPRDEQYF. The DNA of the CDR3 is TGTGCCAGCAGTTTAGCGGACCGTCCCAGGGACGAGCAGTACTTC. This chain connects TRBV27 to TRBJ2-7; TRBD1 is a possible D gene (5 bases). Per the germline V gene, CDR1 is MNHEY and CDR2 is SMNVEV (reference sequence). V lost 2 bases and J 5 bases, leaving 16 bases between the germline ends. The CDR3 has 15 amino acids.